These 4 T cell receptor beta chains were all obtained from the same sample, sequenced in a study of cytomegalovirus exposure and HLA in healthy donors. The PCR made use of 60 Vbeta and 13 Jbeta primers. Some clones are missing from TCRdb's copy, which holds only in-frame ones; the method was immunoSEQ multiplex PCR. Of under 200,000 clones listed, 55% to 80% are singletons. The material sequenced was PBMCs. These receptors were collected from a woman aged 18-30 years in good health and CMV-seropositive.

V gene TRBV4-2 combines with J gene TRBJ2-6; TRBD2 might be the D (6 bases). CDR1 and CDR2 from the germline V gene are LGHNA and YNFKEQ. CDR3 length: 19 residues. Trimming removed 5 bases from V and 1 base from J, with 21 bases in between. DNA of the CDR3: TGTGCCAGCAGCGATGGGGAGGACTTCCACTTGTCTGGGGCCAACGTCCTGACTTTC. This sequence encodes CASSDGEDFHLSGANVLTF.

V and J are TRBV5-6 and TRBJ2-7; perhaps TRBD1 as D (6 bases). Trimming pared 3 bases from V and 0 bases from J, leaving 13 bases between. This CDR3 is built from 15 residues. CDR1 is SGHDT and CDR2 is YYEEEE in the germline V gene. The CDR3 coding sequence is TGTGCCAGCAGCTCCGTAGACAGGAGCTCCTACGAGCAGTACTTC. Protein product: CASSSVDRSSYEQYF.

The V call is TRBV28, the J call TRBJ1-1, with D tentatively TRBD1 (5 bases). Germline V gene lookup returns CDR1 MDHEN and CDR2 SYDVKM. V was trimmed by 6 bases and J by 4 bases, leaving 15 bases between them. The CDR3 loop spans 14 amino acids. In nucleotides, the CDR3 is TGTGCCAGCAGCCAGACAGAGCTAACCACTGAAGCTTTCTTT. Translation gives CASSQTELTTEAFF.

The chain is built from TRBV29-1 and TRBJ2-4; 9 nucleotides align to TRBD2. The ends lost 3 bases at V and 4 bases at J; junction bases unmatched: 28. CDR1 and CDR2 (germline): SQVTM, ANQGSEA. The CDR3 totals 22 residues. CDR3 amino acids: CSVDAGSFPTSGGPYSKNIQYF. DNA for the CDR3: TGCAGCGTTGATGCAGGATCTTTCCCGACCAGCGGGGGGCCATATTCGAAAAACATTCAGTACTTC.